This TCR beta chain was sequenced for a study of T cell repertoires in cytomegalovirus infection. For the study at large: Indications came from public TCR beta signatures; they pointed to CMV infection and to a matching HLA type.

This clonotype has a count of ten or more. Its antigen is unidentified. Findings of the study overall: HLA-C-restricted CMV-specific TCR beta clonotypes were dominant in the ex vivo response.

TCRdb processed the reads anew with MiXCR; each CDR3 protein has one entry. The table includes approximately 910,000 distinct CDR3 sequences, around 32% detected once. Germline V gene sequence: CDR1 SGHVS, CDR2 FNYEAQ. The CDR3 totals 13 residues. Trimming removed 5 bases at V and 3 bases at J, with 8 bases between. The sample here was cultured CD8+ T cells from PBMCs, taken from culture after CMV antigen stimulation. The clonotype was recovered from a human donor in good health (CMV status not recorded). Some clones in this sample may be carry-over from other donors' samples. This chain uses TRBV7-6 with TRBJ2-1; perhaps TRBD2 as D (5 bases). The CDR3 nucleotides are TGTGCCAGCAGCGGACGGGGCTACAATGAGCAGTTCTTC. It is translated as CASSGRGYNEQFF.